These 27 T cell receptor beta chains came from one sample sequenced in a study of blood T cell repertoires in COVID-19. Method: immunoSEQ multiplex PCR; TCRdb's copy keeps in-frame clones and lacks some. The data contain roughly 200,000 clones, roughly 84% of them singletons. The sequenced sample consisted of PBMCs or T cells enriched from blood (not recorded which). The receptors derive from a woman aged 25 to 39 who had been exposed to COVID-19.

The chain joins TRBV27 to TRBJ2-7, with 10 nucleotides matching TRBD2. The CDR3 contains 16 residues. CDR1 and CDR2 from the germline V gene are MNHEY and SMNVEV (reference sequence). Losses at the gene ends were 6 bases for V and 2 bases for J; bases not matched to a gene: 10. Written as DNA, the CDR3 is TGTGCCAGCAGCTACGGCGCCAGCGGGGGGGCCTACGAGCAGTACTTC. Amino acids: CASSYGASGGAYEQYF.

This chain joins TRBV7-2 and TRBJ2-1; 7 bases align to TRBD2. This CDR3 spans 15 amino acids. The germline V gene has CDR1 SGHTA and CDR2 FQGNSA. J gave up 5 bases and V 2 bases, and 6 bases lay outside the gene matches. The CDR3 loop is CASSLLGGSHNEQFF. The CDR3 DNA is TGTGCCAGCAGCTTACTCGGGGGGTCCCACAATGAGCAGTTCTTC.

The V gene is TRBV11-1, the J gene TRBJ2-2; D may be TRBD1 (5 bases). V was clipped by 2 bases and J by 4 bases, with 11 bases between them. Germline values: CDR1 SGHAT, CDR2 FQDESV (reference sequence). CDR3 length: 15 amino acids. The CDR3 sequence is CASSLPRVGTGELFF. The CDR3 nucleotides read TGTGCCAGCAGCTTACCCAGGGTCGGCACCGGGGAGCTGTTTTTT.

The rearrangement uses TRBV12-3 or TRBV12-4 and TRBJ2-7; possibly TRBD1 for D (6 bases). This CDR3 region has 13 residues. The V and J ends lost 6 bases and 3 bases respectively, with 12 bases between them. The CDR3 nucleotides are TGTGCCAGCAGCTACAGGGTTAACTACGAGCAGTACTTC. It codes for CASSYRVNYEQYF.

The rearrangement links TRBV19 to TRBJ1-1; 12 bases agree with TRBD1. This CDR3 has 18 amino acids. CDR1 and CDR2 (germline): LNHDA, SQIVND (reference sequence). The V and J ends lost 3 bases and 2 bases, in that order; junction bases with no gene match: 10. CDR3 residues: CASSIFFRDRGRNTEAFF. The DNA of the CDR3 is TGTGCCAGTAGTATTTTCTTCCGGGACAGGGGGCGAAACACTGAAGCTTTCTTT.

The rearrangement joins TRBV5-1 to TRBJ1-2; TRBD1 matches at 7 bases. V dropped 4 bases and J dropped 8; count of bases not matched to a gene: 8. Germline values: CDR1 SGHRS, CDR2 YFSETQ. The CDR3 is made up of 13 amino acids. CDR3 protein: CASSQTGNRGYTF. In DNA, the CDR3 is TGCGCCAGCAGCCAGACAGGGAACAGAGGCTACACCTTC.

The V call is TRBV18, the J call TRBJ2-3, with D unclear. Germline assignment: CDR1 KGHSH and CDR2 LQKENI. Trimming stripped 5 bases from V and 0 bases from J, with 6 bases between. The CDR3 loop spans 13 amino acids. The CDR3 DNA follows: TGTGCCAGCTCATCAACTAGCACAGATACGCAGTATTTT. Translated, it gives CASSSTSTDTQYF. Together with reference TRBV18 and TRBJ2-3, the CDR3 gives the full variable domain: NAGVMQNPRHLVRRRGQEARLRCSPMKGHSHVYWYRQLPEEGLKFMVYLQKENIIDESGMPKERFSAEFPKEGPSILRIQQVVRGDSAAYFCASSSTSTDTQYFGPGTRLTVL.

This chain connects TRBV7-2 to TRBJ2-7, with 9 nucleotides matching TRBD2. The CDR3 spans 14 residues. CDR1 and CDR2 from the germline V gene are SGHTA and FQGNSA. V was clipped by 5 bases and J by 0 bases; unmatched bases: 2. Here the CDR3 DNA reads TGTGCCAGCAGCGCGGGGGGGGCCTCCTACGAGCAGTACTTC. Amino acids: CASSAGGASYEQYF.

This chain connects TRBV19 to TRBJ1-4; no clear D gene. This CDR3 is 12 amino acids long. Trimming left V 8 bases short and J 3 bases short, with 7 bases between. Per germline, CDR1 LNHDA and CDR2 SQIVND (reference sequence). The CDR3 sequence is CASRTANEKLFF. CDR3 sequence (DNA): TGTGCCAGTCGAACAGCTAATGAAAAACTGTTTTTT.

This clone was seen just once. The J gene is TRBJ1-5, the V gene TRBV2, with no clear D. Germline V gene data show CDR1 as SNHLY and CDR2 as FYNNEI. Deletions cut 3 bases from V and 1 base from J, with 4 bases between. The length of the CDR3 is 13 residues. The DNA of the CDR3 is TGTGCCAGCAGTGACTTCAGCAATCAGCCCCAGCATTTT. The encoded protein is CASSDFSNQPQHF.

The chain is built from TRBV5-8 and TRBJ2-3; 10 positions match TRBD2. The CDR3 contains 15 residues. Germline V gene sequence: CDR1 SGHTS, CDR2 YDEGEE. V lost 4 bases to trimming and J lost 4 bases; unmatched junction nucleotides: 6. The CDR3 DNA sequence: TGTGCCAGCAGCATAGGTAGCGGGGGGTCAGATACGCAGTATTTT. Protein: CASSIGSGGSDTQYF.

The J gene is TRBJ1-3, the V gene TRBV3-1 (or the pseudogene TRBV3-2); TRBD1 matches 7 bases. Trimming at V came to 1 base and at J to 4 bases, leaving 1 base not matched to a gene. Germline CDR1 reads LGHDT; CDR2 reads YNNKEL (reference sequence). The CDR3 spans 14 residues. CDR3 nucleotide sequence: TGTGCCAGCAGCCAAGCAGGGGGAGGAAACACCATATATTTT. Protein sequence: CASSQAGGGNTIYF.

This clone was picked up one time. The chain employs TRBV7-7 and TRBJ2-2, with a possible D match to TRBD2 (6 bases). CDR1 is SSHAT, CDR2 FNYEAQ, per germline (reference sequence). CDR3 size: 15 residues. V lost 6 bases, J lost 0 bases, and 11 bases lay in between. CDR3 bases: TGTGCCAGCAGATTCGGGGGTACGAACACCGGGGAGCTGTTTTTT. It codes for CASRFGGTNTGELFF.

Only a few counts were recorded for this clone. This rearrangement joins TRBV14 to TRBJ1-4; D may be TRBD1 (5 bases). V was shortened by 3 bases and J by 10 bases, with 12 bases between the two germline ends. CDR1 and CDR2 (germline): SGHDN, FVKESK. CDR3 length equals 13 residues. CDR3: CASSHRAGRKLFF. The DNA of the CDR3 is TGTGCCAGCAGCCACAGAGCAGGGCGAAAACTGTTTTTT.

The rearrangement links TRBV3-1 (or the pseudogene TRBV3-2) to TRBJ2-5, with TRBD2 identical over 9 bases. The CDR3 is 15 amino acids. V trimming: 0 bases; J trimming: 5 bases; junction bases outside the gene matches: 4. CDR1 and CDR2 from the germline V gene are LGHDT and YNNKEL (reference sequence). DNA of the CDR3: TGTGCCAGCAGCCAAGAGCGGGGGGGGGTCGAGACCCAGTACTTC. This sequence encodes CASSQERGGVETQYF.

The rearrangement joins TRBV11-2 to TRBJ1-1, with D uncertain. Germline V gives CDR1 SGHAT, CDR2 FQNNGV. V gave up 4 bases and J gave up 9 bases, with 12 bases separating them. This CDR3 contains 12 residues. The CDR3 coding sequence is TGTGCCAGCAGCTCACCTCCGTCTAAAGCTTTCTTT. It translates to CASSSPPSKAFF.

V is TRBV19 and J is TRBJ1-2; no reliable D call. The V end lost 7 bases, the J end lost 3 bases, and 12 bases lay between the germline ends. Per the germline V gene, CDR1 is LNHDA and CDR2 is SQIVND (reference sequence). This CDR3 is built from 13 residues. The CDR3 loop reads CASTTSRDYGYTF. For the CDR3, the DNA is TGTGCCAGTACCACTTCCCGGGACTATGGCTACACCTTC.

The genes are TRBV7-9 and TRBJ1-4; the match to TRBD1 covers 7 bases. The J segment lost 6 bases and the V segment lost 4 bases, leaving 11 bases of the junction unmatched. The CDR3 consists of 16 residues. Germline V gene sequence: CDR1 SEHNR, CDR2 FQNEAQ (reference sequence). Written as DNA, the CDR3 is TGTGCCAGCAGCTCATCCCTGACAGGGCCAGATGAAAAACTGTTTTTT. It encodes CASSSSLTGPDEKLFF.

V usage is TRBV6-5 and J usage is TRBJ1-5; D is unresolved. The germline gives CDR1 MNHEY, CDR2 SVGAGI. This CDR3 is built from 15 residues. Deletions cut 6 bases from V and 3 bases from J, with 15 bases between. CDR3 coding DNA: TGTGCCAGCAGGAAACGGTCTTCCCTCAATCAGCCCCAGCATTTT. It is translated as CASRKRSSLNQPQHF.

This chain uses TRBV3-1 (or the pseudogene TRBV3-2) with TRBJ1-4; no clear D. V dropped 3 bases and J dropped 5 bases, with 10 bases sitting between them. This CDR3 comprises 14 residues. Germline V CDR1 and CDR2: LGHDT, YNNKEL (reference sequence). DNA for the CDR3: TGTGCCAGCAGCCATGCCCAACAGAATGAAAAACTGTTTTTT. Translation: CASSHAQQNEKLFF.

This CDR3 reads CASSHPRDTQYF. The CDR3, as DNA: TGTGCCAGCAGCCACCCCCGGGATACGCAGTATTTT. This chain connects TRBV3-1 (or the pseudogene TRBV3-2) to TRBJ2-3, with no clear D. V was trimmed by 3 bases and J by 6 bases, leaving 7 bases between them. Germline V lookup: CDR1 LGHDT, CDR2 YNNKEL (reference sequence). This CDR3 comprises 12 residues.

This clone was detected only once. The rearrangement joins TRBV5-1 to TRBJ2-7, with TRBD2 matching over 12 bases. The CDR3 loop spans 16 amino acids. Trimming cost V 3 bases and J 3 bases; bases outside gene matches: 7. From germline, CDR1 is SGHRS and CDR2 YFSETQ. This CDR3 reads CASSSLTSGGNYEQYF. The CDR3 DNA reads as TGCGCCAGCAGCTCCCTAACTAGCGGGGGGAACTACGAGCAGTACTTC.

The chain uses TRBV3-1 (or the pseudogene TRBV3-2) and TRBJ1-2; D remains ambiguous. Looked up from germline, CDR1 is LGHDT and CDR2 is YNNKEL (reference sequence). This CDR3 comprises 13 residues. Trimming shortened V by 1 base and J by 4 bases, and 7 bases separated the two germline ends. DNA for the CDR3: TGTGCCAGCAGCCAAGTTTCCGTCTATGGCTACACCTTC. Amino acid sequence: CASSQVSVYGYTF.

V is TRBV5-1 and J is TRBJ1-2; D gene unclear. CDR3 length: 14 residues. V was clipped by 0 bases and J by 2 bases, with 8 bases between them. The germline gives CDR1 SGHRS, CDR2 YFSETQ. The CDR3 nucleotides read TGCGCCAGCAGCTTGGGGCAGAACAACTATGGCTACACCTTC. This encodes CASSLGQNNYGYTF.

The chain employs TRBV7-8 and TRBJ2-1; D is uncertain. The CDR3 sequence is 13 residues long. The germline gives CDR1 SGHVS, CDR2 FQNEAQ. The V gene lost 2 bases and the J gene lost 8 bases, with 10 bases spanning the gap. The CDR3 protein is CASSLRRSDEQFF. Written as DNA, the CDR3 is TGTGCCAGCAGCTTACGGCGAAGCGATGAGCAGTTCTTC.

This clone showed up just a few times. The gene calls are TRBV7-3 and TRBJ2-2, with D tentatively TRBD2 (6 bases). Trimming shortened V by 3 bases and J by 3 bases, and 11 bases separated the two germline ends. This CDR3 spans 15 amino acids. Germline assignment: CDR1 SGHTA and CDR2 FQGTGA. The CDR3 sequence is CASSFFGGDTGELFF. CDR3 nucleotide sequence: TGTGCCAGCAGCTTTTTTGGAGGGGACACCGGGGAGCTGTTTTTT.

CDR3 residues: CASSTTGRSGQPQHF. In nucleotides, the CDR3 is TGTGCCAGCAGTACGACAGGGAGATCGGGTCAGCCCCAGCATTTT. The chain couples TRBV6-2 or TRBV6-3 to TRBJ1-5, with 7 bases identical to TRBD1. Unmatched junction bases numbered 10, after V lost 5 bases and J lost 6 bases. The CDR3 sequence is 15 residues long. Germline values: CDR1 MNHEY, CDR2 SVGEGT.